A selection of T cell receptor beta chains follows, all from one sample in a study of CXCR3-negative and CXCR3-positive naive CD8 T cells. TCRdb re-called the 5' RACE reads, yielding one record per CDR3 amino acid sequence without DNA. This sample contains 50,000 to 65,000 distinct CDR3 sequences. Sequencing used naive CXCR3- CD8+ T cells from blood. These receptors originate from a human donor in good health. Some clones in this sample may be carry-over from other donors' samples. Both conserved end residues are part of each CDR3.

TRBV6-6	TRBJ2-1	CASSYKGLPLEDEQFF
TRBV29-1	TRBJ2-3	CSVVGSSTDTQYF
TRBV5-1	TRBJ1-1	CASSLAFLDKHETNTEAFF
TRBV20-1	TRBJ1-5	CSASVDYNQPQHF
TRBV29-1	TRBJ2-1	CSAAGYYNERFF
TRBV29-1	TRBJ1-2	CSVSGDKAGYTF
TRBV4-1	TRBJ1-1	CASSLAERAFF
TRBV5-1	TRBJ2-1	CASSWELVNEQFF
TRBV5-1	TRBJ1-1	CASSPPQGQLTNTEAFF
TRBV4-3	TRBJ2-7	CASSQDREGSEQYF
TRBV7-2	TRBJ2-3	CASSSTGIDTQYF
TRBV19	TRBJ2-1	CASSIKLGSGAPRNEQFF
TRBV10-3	TRBJ2-7	CAVQQGYEQYF
TRBV2	TRBJ1-1	CASSYGDTVNTEAFF
TRBV7-9	TRBJ2-7	CASSQTDRTYEQYF
TRBV7-2	TRBJ1-5	CASSPVGHQPQHF
TRBV3-1	TRBJ1-3	CACSPGQTSGNTIYF
TRBV5-1	TRBJ2-3	CASSLLSGGSTDTQYF
TRBV7-6	TRBJ2-3	CASSAGGGPSTDTQYF
TRBV23-1	TRBJ2-2	CASSQSRTGELFF
TRBV15	TRBJ1-6	CATSREGAGSSPLHF
TRBV5-1	TRBJ1-4	CASSLTGETYEKLFF
TRBV14	TRBJ2-2	CASSQDRPSGGKELFF
TRBV7-2	TRBJ2-3	CASSHPLGQGSTDTQYF
TRBV4-3	TRBJ2-2	CASSQTGTDMNTGELFF